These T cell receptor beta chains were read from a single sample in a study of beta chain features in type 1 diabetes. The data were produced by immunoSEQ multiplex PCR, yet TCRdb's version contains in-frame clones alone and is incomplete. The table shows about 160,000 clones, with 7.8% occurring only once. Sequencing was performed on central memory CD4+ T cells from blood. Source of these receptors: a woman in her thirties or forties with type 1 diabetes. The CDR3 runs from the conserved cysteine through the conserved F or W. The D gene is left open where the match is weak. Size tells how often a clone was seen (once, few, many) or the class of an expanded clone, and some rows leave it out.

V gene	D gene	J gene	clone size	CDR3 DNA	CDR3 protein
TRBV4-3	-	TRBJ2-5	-	TGCGCCAGCAGCCCAGTGGCGGGGGAGACCCAGTACTTC	CASSPVAGETQYF
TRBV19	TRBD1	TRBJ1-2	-	TGTGCCAGTAGGGAGGGTGCGGACAGGAAGAACTATGGCTACACCTTC	CASREGADRKNYGYTF
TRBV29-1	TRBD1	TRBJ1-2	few	TGCAGCGTTGGATCTGACAGGGGGCGGGAGGGGGCCTATGGCTACACCTTC	CSVGSDRGREGAYGYTF
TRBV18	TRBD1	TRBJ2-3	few	TGTGCCAGCCGGACAGGGGTGGGAGATACGCAGTATTTT	CASRTGVGDTQYF
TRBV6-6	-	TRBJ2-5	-	TGTGCCTGCTACCTAGGAAGCGGCGGGGCCCAGTACTTC	CACYLGSGGAQYF
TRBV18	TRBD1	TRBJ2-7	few	TGTGCCAGCTCACCCCGGACAGGGGAAGAGCAGTACTTC	CASSPRTGEEQYF
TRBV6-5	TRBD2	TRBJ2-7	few	TGTGCCAGCAGACAATCCGCGGGGGATTCCTACGAGCAGTACTTC	CASRQSAGDSYEQYF
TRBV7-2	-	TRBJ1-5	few	TGTGCCAGCAGCCCCTCGGGTAATCAGCCCCAGCATTTT	CASSPSGNQPQHF
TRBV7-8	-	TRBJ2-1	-	TGTGCCAGCAGCTCCCGGGACTTACTGAATGAGCAGTTCTTC	CASSSRDLLNEQFF
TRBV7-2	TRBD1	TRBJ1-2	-	TGTGCCAGCACCCTTCCGACAGGGAGTAATGGCTACACCTTC	CASTLPTGSNGYTF
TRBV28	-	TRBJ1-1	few	TGTGCCAGCAGGGAACTCTTACAGGGTAAGACTGAAGCTTTCTTT	CASRELLQGKTEAFF
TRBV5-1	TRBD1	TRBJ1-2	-	TGCGCCAGCAGACCGGGACAGGACGATGGCTACACCTTC	CASRPGQDDGYTF
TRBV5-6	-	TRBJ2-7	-	TGTGCCAGCAGCAGGTCTAGCTACTACGAGCAGTACTTC	CASSRSSYYEQYF
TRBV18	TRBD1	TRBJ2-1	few	TGTGCCAGCTCACCCGGGACAGTAGACAATGAGCAGTTCTTC	CASSPGTVDNEQFF
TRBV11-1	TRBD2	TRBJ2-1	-	TGTGCCAGCAGTCATAGCGGGGCGAGCTCCTACAATGAGCAGTTCTTC	CASSHSGASSYNEQFF
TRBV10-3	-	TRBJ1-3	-	TGTGCCATCAGGAACAGGGAAGACTCTGGAAACACCATATATTTT	CAIRNREDSGNTIYF
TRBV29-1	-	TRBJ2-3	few	TGCAGCGTTGTCCGGGGGGCGGTAGATACGCAGTATTTT	CSVVRGAVDTQYF
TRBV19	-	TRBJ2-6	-	TGTGCCAGTATCCCCTATACTGGGGCCAACGTCCTGACTTTC	CASIPYTGANVLTF
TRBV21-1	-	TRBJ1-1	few	TGTGCCAGCAGCACAACGCAGGGGCCAGACACTGAAGCTTTCTTT	CASSTTQGPDTEAFF
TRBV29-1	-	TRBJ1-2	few	TGCAGCGTTGGGCGCGGGGAGGGCTTGTATGGCTACACCTTC	CSVGRGEGLYGYTF
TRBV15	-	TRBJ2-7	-	TGTGCCACCAGCAGAGATCGGGTCGGCGAGCAGTACTTC	CATSRDRVGEQYF
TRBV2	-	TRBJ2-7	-	TGTGCCAGCAGTGAACAACGGGGCTACGAGCAGTACTTC	CASSEQRGYEQYF
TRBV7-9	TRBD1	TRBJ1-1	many	TGTGCCAGCAGCTACGGACAGGGAGCTGAAGCTTTCTTT	CASSYGQGAEAFF
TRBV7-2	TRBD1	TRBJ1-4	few	TGTGCCAGCAGCCCCGACAGGGGAAACGTAAAACTGTTTTTT	CASSPDRGNVKLFF
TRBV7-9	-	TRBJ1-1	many	TGTGCCAGCAGTCCCGGGAGAGGAGTAGGGAACACTGAAGCTTTCTTT	CASSPGRGVGNTEAFF
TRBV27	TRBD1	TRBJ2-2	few	TGTGCCAGCAGTTCCGGGACAGTAGGCACCGGGGAGCTGTTTTTT	CASSSGTVGTGELFF
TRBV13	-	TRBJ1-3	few	TGTGCCAGCACCTCGAGGAGGGGAAGCTCTGGAAACACCATATATTTT	CASTSRRGSSGNTIYF
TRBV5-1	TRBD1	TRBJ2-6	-	TGCGCCAGCAGCCCCACCGGGACAGGTGGTGTAACCCTGACTTTC	CASSPTGTGGVTLTF
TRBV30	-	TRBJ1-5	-	TGTGCCTGGAGTGTAGACTTGCGGGGGAGCAATCAGCCCCAGCATTTT	CAWSVDLRGSNQPQHF
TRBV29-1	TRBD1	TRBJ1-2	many	TGCAGCGTGGCCGGGACAGGGGGTGGCTATGGCTACACCTTC	CSVAGTGGGYGYTF
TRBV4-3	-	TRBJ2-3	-	TGCGCCAGCAGCCAAGCGCAGCGGGTGGGCACAGATACGCAGTATTTT	CASSQAQRVGTDTQYF
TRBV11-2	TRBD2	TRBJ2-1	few	TGTGCCAGCAGCTTAGTAAGCGGGGGAATTGGTGAGCAGTTCTTC	CASSLVSGGIGEQFF
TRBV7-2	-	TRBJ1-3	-	TGTGCCAGCAGCTTAAACAGTGGAAACACCATATATTTT	CASSLNSGNTIYF
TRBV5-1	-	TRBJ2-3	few	TGCGCCAGCAGTCTTCTTCCTAGCACAGATACGCAGTATTTT	CASSLLPSTDTQYF
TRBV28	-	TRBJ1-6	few	TGTGCCAGCAACCTAGTGGAGGTGTCTTCACCCCTCCACTTT	CASNLVEVSSPLHF
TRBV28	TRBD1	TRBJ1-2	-	TGTGCCAGCGGGTCGACAGGGGGCTATGGCTACACCTTC	CASGSTGGYGYTF
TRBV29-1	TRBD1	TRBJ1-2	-	TGCAGCGTTTCGACAGGGACCCTTGACTATGGCTACACCTTC	CSVSTGTLDYGYTF
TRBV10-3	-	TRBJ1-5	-	TGTGCCATCAGTGCCGAAACAGGGAGAGGTCAGCCCCAGCATTTT	CAISAETGRGQPQHF
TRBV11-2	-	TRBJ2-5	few	TGTGCCAGCAGCTCTGCCCCGCGAGTCGAGACCCAGTACTTC	CASSSAPRVETQYF
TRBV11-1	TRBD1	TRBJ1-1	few	TGTGCCAGCAGCACGACGACAGGGGGCACGGCTTTCTTT	CASSTTTGGTAFF
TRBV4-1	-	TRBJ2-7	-	TGCGCCAGCAGCCAAGGGAGGGCGGGACCCCTAGCAGGCGAGCAGTACTTC	CASSQGRAGPLAGEQYF
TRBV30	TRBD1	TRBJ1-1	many	TGTGCCTGGACCCCCAGGGGGCCCCGGGCTGAAGCTTTCTTT	CAWTPRGPRAEAFF
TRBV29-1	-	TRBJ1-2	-	TGCAGCGTTACGAGTGGGGGCGCCGGTGGCTACACCTTC	CSVTSGGAGGYTF
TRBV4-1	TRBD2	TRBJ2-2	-	TGCGCCAGCAGCCTTTCCGGGACTACGAACACCGGGGAGCTGTTTTTT	CASSLSGTTNTGELFF
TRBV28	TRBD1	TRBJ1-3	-	TGTGCCAGCAGACTCGGACAGGGGTCGCTCGGAAACACCATATATTTT	CASRLGQGSLGNTIYF
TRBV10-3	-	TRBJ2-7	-	TGTGCCATCAGGGACAGCTCCTACGAGCAGTACTTC	CAIRDSSYEQYF
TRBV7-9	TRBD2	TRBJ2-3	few	TGTGCCAGCAGCTTATGGCGAGCGGGAGGAGATACGCAGTATTTT	CASSLWRAGGDTQYF
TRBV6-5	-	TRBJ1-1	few	TGTGCCAGCAACTCCCCGGGACACAGGAACACTGAAGCTTTCTTT	CASNSPGHRNTEAFF
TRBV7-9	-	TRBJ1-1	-	TGTGCCAGCAGCTTAGCGGGAGCGAACACTGAAGCTTTCTTT	CASSLAGANTEAFF
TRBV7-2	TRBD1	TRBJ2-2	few	TGTGCCACCTCCCCCCAGGGGGCGACCGGGGAGCTGTTTTTT	CATSPQGATGELFF
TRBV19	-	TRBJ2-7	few	TGTGCCAGTAGTATCAAACAGAGCTCCTACGAGCAGTACTTC	CASSIKQSSYEQYF
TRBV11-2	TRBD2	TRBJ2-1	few	TGTGCCAGCATCCCGAGCGGGAGTTACAATGAGCAGTTCTTC	CASIPSGSYNEQFF
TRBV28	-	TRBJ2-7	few	TGTGCCAGCAGTTCGACAACCAGCTCCTACGAGCAGTACTTC	CASSSTTSSYEQYF
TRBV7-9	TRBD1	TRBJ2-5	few	TGTGCCAGCAGCCAACAGGGGCCTTTAGGGGAGACCCAGTACTTC	CASSQQGPLGETQYF
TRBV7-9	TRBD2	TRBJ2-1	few	TGTGCCAGCAGCCCCCACACTAGCGGCAATGAGCAGTTCTTC	CASSPHTSGNEQFF
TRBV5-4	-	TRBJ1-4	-	TGTGCCAGCAGCCTACAGGGTAATGAAAAACTGTTTTTT	CASSLQGNEKLFF
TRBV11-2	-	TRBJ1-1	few	TGTGCCAGCAGCTTAGGCGTTTCTGAAGCTTTCTTT	CASSLGVSEAFF
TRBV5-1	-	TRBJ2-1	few	TGCGCCAGCAGGGAGCGGTCAAACAATGAGCAGTTCTTC	CASRERSNNEQFF
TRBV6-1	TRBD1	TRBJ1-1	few	TGTGCCAGCACCGACAGGGGGACTGAAGCTTTCTTT	CASTDRGTEAFF